Reported below is one TCR beta chain. This sample stems from a study of glioma-infiltrating T cells after dendritic cell vaccination. The primer mix had 60 V beta and 13 J beta primers. The repertoire was sequenced with immunoSEQ multiplex PCR; TCRdb's copy has only in-frame clones and lacks some. Seen here are around 83,000 clones, approximately 81% observed once, and the top ten hold about 9.3%. The CDR3 is made up of 15 amino acids. CDR1 and CDR2 from the germline V gene are MDHEN and SYDVKM. Trimming took 6 bases from V and 3 from J; bases not matched to a gene: 8. Noted time point: after dendritic cell vaccination, including at tumor progression/relapse.

This chain joins TRBV28 and TRBJ1-3, with 7 bases identical to TRBD1. The sequenced sample was blood, obtained after dendritic cell vaccination. The receptor was isolated from a human donor with glioblastoma. The CDR3 DNA is TGTGCCAGCAGCCTACCCCGACAGGGTGGAAACACCATATATTTT. Translated, it gives CASSLPRQGGNTIYF. Filled out from reference TRBV28 and TRBJ1-3, the complete variable domain reads DVKVTQSSRYLVKRTGEKVFLECVQDMDHENMFWYRQDPGLGLRLIYFSYDVKMKEKGDIPEGYSVSREKKERFSLILESASTNQTSMYLCASSLPRQGGNTIYFGEGSWLTVV.